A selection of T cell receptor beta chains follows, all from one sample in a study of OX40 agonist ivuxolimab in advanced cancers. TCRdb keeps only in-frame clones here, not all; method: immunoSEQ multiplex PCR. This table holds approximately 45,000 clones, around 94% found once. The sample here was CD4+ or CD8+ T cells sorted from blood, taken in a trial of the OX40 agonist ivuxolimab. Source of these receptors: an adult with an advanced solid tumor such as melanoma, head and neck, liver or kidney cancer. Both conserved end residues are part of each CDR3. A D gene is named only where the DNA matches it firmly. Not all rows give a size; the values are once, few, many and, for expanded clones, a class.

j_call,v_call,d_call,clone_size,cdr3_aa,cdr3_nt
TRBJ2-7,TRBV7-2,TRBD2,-,CASSLRDSGSWYEQYF,TGTGCCAGCAGCTTACGAGATAGCGGGAGCTGGTACGAGCAGTACTTC
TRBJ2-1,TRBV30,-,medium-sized,CAWSLNRGASVVDEQFF,TGTGCCTGGAGTTTGAATCGCGGAGCGTCGGTTGTTGATGAGCAGTTCTTC
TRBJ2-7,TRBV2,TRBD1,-,CASEYRGRNEQYF,TGTGCCAGCGAGTACAGGGGACGAAACGAGCAGTACTTC
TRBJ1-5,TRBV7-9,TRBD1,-,CASSSDRESNQPQHF,TGTGCCAGCAGCTCGGACAGGGAAAGCAATCAGCCCCAGCATTTT
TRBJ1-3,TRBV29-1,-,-,CSVETGHSGNTIYF,TGCAGCGTTGAGACAGGACACTCTGGAAACACCATATATTTT
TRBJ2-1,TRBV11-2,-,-,CASSSGRYNEQFF,TGTGCCAGCAGCTCGGGTAGGTACAATGAGCAGTTCTTC
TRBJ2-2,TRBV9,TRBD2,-,CASSVGWREGTGELFF,TGTGCCAGCAGCGTAGGCTGGCGGGAGGGGACCGGGGAGCTGTTTTTT
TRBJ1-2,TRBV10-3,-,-,CAISETGFNYGYTF,TGTGCCATCAGTGAAACAGGGTTTAACTATGGCTACACCTTC
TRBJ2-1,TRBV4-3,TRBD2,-,CASSQVSGGSQFF,TGCGCCAGCAGCCAAGTGTCGGGAGGGTCCCAGTTCTTC
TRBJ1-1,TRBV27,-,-,CASKYFPMANTEAFF,TGTGCCAGCAAATACTTCCCCATGGCGAACACTGAAGCTTTCTTT
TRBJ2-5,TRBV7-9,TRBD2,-,CASSFSASGSGETQYF,TGTGCCAGCAGCTTCTCCGCCAGCGGGAGTGGAGAGACCCAGTACTTC
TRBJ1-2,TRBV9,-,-,CASTGGADNYGYTF,TGTGCCAGCACCGGCGGGGCAGACAACTATGGCTACACCTTC
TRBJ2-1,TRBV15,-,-,CATSRAIGQSNNEQFF,TGTGCCACCAGCAGAGCTATCGGGCAGTCTAACAATGAGCAGTTCTTC
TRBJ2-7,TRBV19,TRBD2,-,CASSPSTSVPSYEQYF,TGTGCCAGTAGCCCCTCCACTAGCGTACCCTCCTACGAGCAGTACTTC
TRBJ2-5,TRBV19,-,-,CASTLGGANQETQYF,TGTGCCAGTACGCTCGGGGGAGCGAACCAAGAGACCCAGTACTTC
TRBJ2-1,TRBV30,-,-,CAWSVQGNNEQFF,TGTGCCTGGAGTGTACAAGGGAACAATGAGCAGTTCTTC
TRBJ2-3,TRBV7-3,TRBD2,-,CASSLAGGPSTDTQYF,TGTGCCAGCAGTCTAGCGGGAGGGCCGAGCACAGATACGCAGTATTTT
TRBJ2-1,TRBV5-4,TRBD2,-,CASSQLGTSGYEQFF,TGTGCCAGCAGCCAACTAGGGACTAGCGGCTATGAGCAGTTCTTC
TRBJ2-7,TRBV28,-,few,CASSFGGSSYEQYF,TGTGCCAGCAGTTTTGGCGGTTCCTCCTACGAGCAGTACTTC
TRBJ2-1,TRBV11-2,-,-,CASSLEGAAYGQFF,TGTGCCAGCAGCTTAGAAGGGGCGGCTTACGGGCAGTTCTTC
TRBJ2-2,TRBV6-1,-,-,CASSSRTQYTGELFF,TGTGCCAGCAGTTCCCGGACTCAATACACCGGGGAGCTGTTTTTT
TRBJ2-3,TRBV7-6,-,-,CASSLLRAGPPDTQYF,TGTGCCAGCAGCTTATTGCGCGCTGGCCCCCCAGATACGCAGTATTTT
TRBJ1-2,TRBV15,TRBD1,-,CATSKYRQGARGYTF,TGTGCCACCAGCAAGTATCGACAGGGGGCGCGCGGCTACACCTTC
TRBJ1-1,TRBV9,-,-,CASSVGGDMNTEAFF,TGTGCCAGCAGCGTAGGAGGGGACATGAACACTGAAGCTTTCTTT
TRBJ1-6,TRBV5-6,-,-,CASSLASGSPLHF,TGTGCCAGCAGCTTGGCCAGCGGTTCACCCCTCCACTTT
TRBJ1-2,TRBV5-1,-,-,CASSLNGFIGGYTF,TGCGCCAGCAGCTTGAACGGGTTTATCGGTGGCTACACCTTC
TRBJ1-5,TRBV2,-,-,CASSDQGNQPQHF,TGTGCCAGCAGTGACCAGGGCAATCAGCCCCAGCATTTT
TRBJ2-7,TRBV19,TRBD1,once,CASSMGQGIGYEQYF,TGTGCCAGTAGTATGGGACAGGGGATAGGCTACGAGCAGTACTTC
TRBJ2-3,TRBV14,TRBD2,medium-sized,CASSQVAGTTDTQYF,TGTGCCAGCAGCCAAGTAGCGGGGACCACAGATACGCAGTATTTT
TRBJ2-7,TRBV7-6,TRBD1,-,CASSFGQGSYEQYF,TGTGCCAGCAGCTTCGGACAGGGCTCCTACGAGCAGTACTTC
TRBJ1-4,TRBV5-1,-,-,CASSGGTAGKLLGSNEKLFF,TGCGCCAGCAGCGGCGGGACCGCCGGGAAACTCCTAGGGTCGAATGAAAAACTGTTTTTT
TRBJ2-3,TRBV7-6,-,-,CASSLASGVDTQYF,TGTGCCAGCAGCTTAGCTTCCGGGGTAGATACGCAGTATTTT
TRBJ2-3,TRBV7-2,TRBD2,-,CASSLALAGVGGTDTQYF,TGTGCCAGCAGCTTAGCACTAGCGGGAGTGGGTGGGACAGATACGCAGTATTTT
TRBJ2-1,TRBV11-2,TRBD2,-,CASIPFYGGSSYNEQFF,TGTGCCAGCATCCCATTCTACGGCGGGAGCTCCTACAATGAGCAGTTCTTC
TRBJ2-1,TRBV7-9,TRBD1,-,CASNFRPRGTGFNEQFF,TGTGCCAGCAACTTCCGCCCCCGGGGGACAGGGTTCAATGAGCAGTTCTTC
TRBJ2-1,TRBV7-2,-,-,CASSQRTVTYNEQFF,TGTGCCAGCAGCCAAAGGACTGTGACCTACAATGAGCAGTTCTTC
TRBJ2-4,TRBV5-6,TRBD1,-,CASSTTGASRDIQYF,TGTGCCAGCAGCACAACAGGGGCCTCGCGGGACATTCAGTACTTC
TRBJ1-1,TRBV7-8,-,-,CASSLGGEAFF,TGTGCCAGCAGCTTAGGAGGGGAAGCTTTCTTT
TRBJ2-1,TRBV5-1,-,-,CASSLDLPNEQFF,TGCGCCAGCAGCTTGGATTTGCCCAATGAGCAGTTCTTC
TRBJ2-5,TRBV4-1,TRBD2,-,CASSPWDYPETQYF,TGCGCCAGCAGCCCTTGGGACTACCCGGAGACCCAGTACTTC
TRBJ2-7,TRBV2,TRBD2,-,CASSEALAGRYEQYF,TGTGCCAGCAGTGAAGCGCTAGCGGGAAGATACGAGCAGTACTTC
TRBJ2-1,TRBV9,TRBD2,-,CASSKTSGSYNEQFF,TGTGCCAGCAGTAAGACTAGCGGTTCCTACAATGAGCAGTTCTTC
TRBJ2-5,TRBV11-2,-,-,CASSLVPRGSYQETQYF,TGTGCCAGCAGCTTAGTGCCCCGCGGGTCGTACCAAGAGACCCAGTACTTC
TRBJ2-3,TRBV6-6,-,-,CASSYTDTDTQYF,TGTGCCAGCAGTTACACGGACACAGATACGCAGTATTTT
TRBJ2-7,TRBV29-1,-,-,CSVLSPDGYEQYF,TGCAGCGTTCTGAGCCCGGACGGTTACGAGCAGTACTTC
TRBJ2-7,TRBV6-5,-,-,CASSTTPTGSYEQYF,TGTGCCAGCAGTACCACGCCTACAGGATCCTACGAGCAGTACTTC
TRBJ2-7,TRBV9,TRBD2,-,CASSPSGRADEQYF,TGTGCCAGCAGCCCTAGCGGGAGGGCCGACGAGCAGTACTTC
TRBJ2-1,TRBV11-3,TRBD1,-,CASSQAGTGTYNEQFF,TGTGCCAGCAGCCAGGCGGGGACAGGGACCTACAATGAGCAGTTCTTC
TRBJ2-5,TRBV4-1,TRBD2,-,CASSQVLGGAGPKTQYF,TGCGCCAGCAGCCAAGTACTTGGTGGAGCGGGACCCAAGACCCAGTACTTC
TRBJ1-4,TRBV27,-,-,CASSLFPTDQGNEKLFF,TGTGCCAGCAGTTTATTCCCGACAGATCAAGGAAATGAAAAACTGTTTTTT
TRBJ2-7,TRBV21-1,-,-,CASSKERGRDPDSYEQYF,TGTGCCAGCAGCAAAGAAAGGGGGCGGGACCCCGACTCCTACGAGCAGTACTTC
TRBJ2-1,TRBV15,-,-,CATSTRILVGSYNEQFF,TGTGCCACCAGCACGCGAATATTAGTTGGGTCCTACAATGAGCAGTTCTTC
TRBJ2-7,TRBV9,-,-,CASSVGTPYEQYF,TGTGCCAGCAGCGTGGGCACCCCCTACGAGCAGTACTTC
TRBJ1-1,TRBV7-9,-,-,CASSSGFGYTEAFF,TGTGCCAGCAGCTCAGGGTTTGGGTACACTGAAGCTTTCTTT
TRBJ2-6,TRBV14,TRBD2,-,CASSQGASGRYTSGANVLTF,TGTGCCAGCAGCCAAGGGGCTAGCGGGAGGTACACTTCTGGGGCCAACGTCCTGACTTTC
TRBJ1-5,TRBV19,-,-,CASRGEYSNQPQHF,TGTGCCAGTCGCGGGGAGTATAGCAATCAGCCCCAGCATTTT
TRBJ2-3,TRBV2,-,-,CASSDPPRDTQYF,TGTGCCAGCAGTGACCCCCCTCGGGATACGCAGTATTTT
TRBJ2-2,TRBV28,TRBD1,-,CASSFWTGSTGELFF,TGTGCCAGCAGTTTTTGGACAGGGAGCACCGGGGAGCTGTTTTTT